This T cell receptor (beta chain) came from a study of CD8+ T cells in alopecia areata. In each case, RNA was isolated and then reverse transcribed into cDNA as the sequencing template. Here immunoSEQ multiplex PCR was the method, and the copy in TCRdb shows in-frame clones only, minus some. The top ten hold around 5% of the sample, which has some 180,000 clones, around 50% seen once. This CDR3 is 16 amino acids long. The ends lost 1 base at V and 6 bases at J; junction bases unmatched: 6. Germline V gene sequence: CDR1 MGHRA, CDR2 YSYEKL. Isolation of CD4+ and CD8+ T cells from PBMCs was achieved by sorting. Turning to this clone: Its antigen remains unidentified.

Study observations and caveats: Although TCR sharing was seen in mice, sharing across patients was less clear, possibly for HLA-related reasons. Affected scalp, especially in alopecia totalis/universalis, had a higher clonality than normal scalp did. Sequence data from scalp samples additionally include resident alphabeta T cells of normal skin.

The sequence was collected from a human donor in good health. The sequenced material came from CD8+ T cells sorted from blood. The chain recombines TRBV4-1 with TRBJ2-3; 11 bases fit TRBD2. The CDR3 loop reads CASSQAFLAGGDTQYF. In nucleotides, the CDR3 is TGCGCCAGCAGCCAAGCCTTCCTAGCGGGGGGTGATACGCAGTATTTT.